This record covers a single TCR beta chain. The antigen is undetermined. The data are from a study of response to subunit inactivated influenza vaccine. J lost 6 bases, V lost 4 bases, and 16 bases had no gene match. Per germline, CDR1 SGHKS and CDR2 YYEKEE (reference sequence). CDR3 length: 17 amino acids. TCRdb recomputed calls from the RT-PCR reads with MiXCR, one row per CDR3 protein. The repertoire holds 550,000 to 800,000 distinct CDR3 sequences, with 15% to 19% as singletons. Broader study findings: Only a handful of new T cells, the authors suggested, are recruited with each seasonal influenza vaccination.

The rearrangement links TRBV5-5 to TRBJ2-3; 8 bases map to TRBD1. The source material was PBMCs from blood, sampled 11 to 12 days after vaccination. This TCR derives from a man aged 45 to 65 who received an inactivated influenza vaccine. DNA of the CDR3: TGTGCCAGCAGCAACGGACAGGGCGATTTTGGTATGGATACGCAGTATTTT. This gives the protein CASSNGQGDFGMDTQYF.